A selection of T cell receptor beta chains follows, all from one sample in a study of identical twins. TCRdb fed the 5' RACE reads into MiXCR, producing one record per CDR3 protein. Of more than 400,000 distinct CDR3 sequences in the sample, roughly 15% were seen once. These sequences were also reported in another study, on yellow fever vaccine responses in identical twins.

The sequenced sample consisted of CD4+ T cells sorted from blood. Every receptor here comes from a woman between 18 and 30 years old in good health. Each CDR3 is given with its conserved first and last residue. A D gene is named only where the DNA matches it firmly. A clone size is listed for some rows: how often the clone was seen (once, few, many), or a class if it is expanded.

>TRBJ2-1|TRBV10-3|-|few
CAIRWGINNEQFF
TGTGCCATCCGCTGGGGCATAAACAATGAGCAGTTCTTC
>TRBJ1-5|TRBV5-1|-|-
CASSLEGGYQPQHF
TGCGCCAGCAGCTTGGAGGGGGGGTATCAGCCCCAGCATTTT
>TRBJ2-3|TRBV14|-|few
CASSQRDLSTDTQYF
TGTGCCAGCAGCCAACGGGACCTAAGCACAGATACGCAGTATTTT
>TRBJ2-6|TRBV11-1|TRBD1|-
CASSLPGQGSPGANVLTF
TGTGCCAGCAGCTTACCGGGACAGGGTTCGCCTGGGGCCAACGTCCTGACTTTC
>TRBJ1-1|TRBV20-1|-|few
CSARDLPEAFF
TGCAGTGCTAGAGATTTACCTGAAGCTTTCTTT
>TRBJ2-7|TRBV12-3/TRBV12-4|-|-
CASSLGEGWRSYEQYF
TGTGCCAGCAGCTTAGGAGAGGGGTGGAGATCCTACGAGCAGTACTTC
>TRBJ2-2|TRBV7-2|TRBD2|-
CAGGGMNTGELFF
TGTGCCGGGGGAGGGATGAACACCGGGGAGCTGTTTTTT
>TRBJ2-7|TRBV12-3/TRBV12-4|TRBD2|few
CASSLGPGGSYEQYF
TGTGCCAGCAGTTTAGGGCCCGGGGGGTCCTACGAGCAGTACTTC
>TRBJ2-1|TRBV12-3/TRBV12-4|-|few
CASSLWRVRIQPGNEQFF
TGTGCCAGCAGTTTATGGCGGGTGAGGATCCAACCCGGGAATGAGCAGTTCTTC
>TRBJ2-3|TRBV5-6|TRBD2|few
CASSFRGTSGGASDTQYF
TGTGCCAGCAGCTTCCGTGGGACTAGCGGGGGGGCCTCAGATACGCAGTATTTT
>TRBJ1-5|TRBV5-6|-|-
CASSLAGVGASNQPQHF
TGTGCCAGCAGCTTGGCTGGGGTAGGGGCTAGCAATCAGCCCCAGCATTTT
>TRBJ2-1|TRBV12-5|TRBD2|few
CASGQQLAGLSSYNEQFF
TGTGCTAGTGGTCAACAGTTAGCGGGTCTGAGCTCCTACAATGAGCAGTTCTTC
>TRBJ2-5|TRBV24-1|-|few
CATSDAGHAIQETQYF
TGTGCCACCAGTGATGCGGGGCACGCCATCCAAGAGACCCAGTACTTC
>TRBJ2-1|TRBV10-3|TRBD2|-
CAIGAGLADNEQFF
TGTGCCATCGGGGCGGGACTAGCGGACAATGAGCAGTTCTTC
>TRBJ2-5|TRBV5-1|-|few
CASSRVRPAHQETQYF
TGCGCCAGCAGCCGAGTCAGGCCGGCCCACCAAGAGACCCAGTACTTC
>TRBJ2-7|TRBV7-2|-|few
CASSPYGTAYEQYF
TGTGCCAGCAGCCCCTATGGAACAGCCTACGAGCAGTACTTC
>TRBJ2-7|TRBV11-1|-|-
CASSFGTGSSYEQYF
TGTGCCAGCAGCTTTGGTACAGGGAGCTCCTACGAGCAGTACTTC
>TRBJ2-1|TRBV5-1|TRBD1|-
CASRAGTGGEGAYNEQFF
TGCGCCAGCAGGGCCGGGACAGGGGGCGAAGGGGCCTACAATGAGCAGTTCTTC
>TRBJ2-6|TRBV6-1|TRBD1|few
CASTTGQGSSGANVLTF
TGTGCCAGCACAACCGGACAGGGAAGCTCTGGGGCCAACGTCCTGACTTTC
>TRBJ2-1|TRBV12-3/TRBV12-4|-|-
CASTDSAYNEQFF
TGTGCCAGCACCGATTCGGCCTACAATGAGCAGTTCTTC
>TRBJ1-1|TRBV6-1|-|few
CASSEERAGVEAFF
TGTGCCAGCAGTGAAGAGAGGGCAGGAGTGGAAGCTTTCTTT
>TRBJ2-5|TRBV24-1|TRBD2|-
CATSEGGTGMRETQYF
TGTGCCACCAGTGAGGGGGGGACGGGCATGAGGGAGACCCAGTACTTC
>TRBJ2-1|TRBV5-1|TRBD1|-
CASSLDWDRGWNEQFF
TGCGCCAGCAGCTTGGACTGGGACAGGGGATGGAATGAGCAGTTCTTC
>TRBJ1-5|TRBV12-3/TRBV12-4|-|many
CASSFRKYSNQPQHF
TGTGCCAGCAGTTTCCGGAAGTATAGCAATCAGCCCCAGCATTTT
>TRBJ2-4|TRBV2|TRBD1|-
CASTGGQGNIQYF
TGTGCCAGCACGGGGGGACAGGGCAACATTCAGTACTTC
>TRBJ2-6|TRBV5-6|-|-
CASSLVSSGPGANVLTF
TGTGCCAGCAGCTTGGTTTCCTCAGGGCCTGGGGCCAACGTCCTGACTTTC
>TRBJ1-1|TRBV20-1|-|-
CSARSTGAFF
TGCAGTGCACGATCCACCGGGGCTTTCTTT
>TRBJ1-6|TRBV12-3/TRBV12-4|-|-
CASSSTGSVSPLHF
TGTGCCAGCAGCTCTACAGGGTCGGTTTCACCCCTCCACTTT
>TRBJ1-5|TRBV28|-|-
CASTNTGINQPQHF
TGTGCCAGCACCAACACAGGGATCAATCAGCCCCAGCATTTT
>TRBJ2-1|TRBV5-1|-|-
CASSLVTVDEQFF
TGCGCCAGCAGCTTGGTGACCGTCGACGAGCAGTTCTTC
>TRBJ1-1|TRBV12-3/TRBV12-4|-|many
CASSSWGVEAFF
TGTGCCAGCAGCTCCTGGGGGGTTGAAGCTTTCTTT
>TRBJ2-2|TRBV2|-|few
CASRQISNTGELFF
TGTGCCAGCAGACAGATCTCGAACACCGGGGAGCTGTTTTTT
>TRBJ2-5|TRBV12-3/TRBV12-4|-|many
CASSEPLGTQYF
TGTGCCAGCAGCGAACCTCTCGGGACCCAGTACTTC
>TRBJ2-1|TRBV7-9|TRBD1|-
CASSFHGQGSNEQFF
TGTGCCAGCAGCTTCCACGGACAGGGGAGCAATGAGCAGTTCTTC
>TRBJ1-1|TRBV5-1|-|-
CASDSGELNTEAFF
TGCGCCAGCGATTCGGGGGAGTTGAACACTGAAGCTTTCTTT
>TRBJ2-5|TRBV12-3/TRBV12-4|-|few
CASSSLWEETQYF
TGTGCCAGCAGCAGTTTATGGGAAGAGACCCAGTACTTC
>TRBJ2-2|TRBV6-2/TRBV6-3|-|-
CASRGIGGHAALRGNTGELFF
TGTGCCAGCAGGGGCATTGGGGGGCATGCTGCTCTGCGGGGAAACACCGGGGAGCTGTTTTTT
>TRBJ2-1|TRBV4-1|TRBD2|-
CASSQDQLAGAEQFF
TGCGCCAGCAGCCAAGATCAACTAGCGGGGGCCGAGCAGTTCTTC
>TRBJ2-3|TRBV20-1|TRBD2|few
CSARGLAGVTDTQYF
TGCAGTGCTAGAGGACTAGCGGGCGTCACAGATACGCAGTATTTT
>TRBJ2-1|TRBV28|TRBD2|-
CASRRGGASGINEQFF
TGTGCCAGCAGAAGGGGGGGGGCTAGCGGGATAAATGAGCAGTTCTTC
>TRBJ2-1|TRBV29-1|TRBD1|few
CSATDRQPPIEQFF
TGCAGCGCCACGGACAGGCAGCCCCCAATTGAGCAGTTCTTC
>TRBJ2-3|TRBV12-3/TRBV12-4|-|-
CASSSYRTDTQYF
TGTGCCAGCAGTTCTTATCGCACAGATACGCAGTATTTT
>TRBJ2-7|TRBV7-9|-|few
CASSRGPPGLSYEQYF
TGTGCCAGCAGCCGGGGACCGCCCGGTCTCTCCTACGAGCAGTACTTC
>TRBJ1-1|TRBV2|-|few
CASSLRQRNEAFF
TGTGCCAGCAGTCTACGACAGAGAAATGAAGCTTTCTTT
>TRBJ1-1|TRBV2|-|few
CASSPEGTNTEAFF
TGTGCCAGCTCCCCGGAGGGAACGAACACTGAAGCTTTCTTT
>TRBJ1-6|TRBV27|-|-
CATSLTAYNSPLHF
TGTGCCACCAGTTTAACAGCGTATAATTCACCCCTCCACTTT
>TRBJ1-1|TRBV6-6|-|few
CASSYSSTEAFF
TGTGCCAGCAGTTACTCGAGTACTGAAGCTTTCTTT
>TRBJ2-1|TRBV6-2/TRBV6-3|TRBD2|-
CASSYSLSGDAPHNEQFF
TGTGCCAGCAGTTACTCCCTGAGCGGGGACGCACCTCACAATGAGCAGTTCTTC